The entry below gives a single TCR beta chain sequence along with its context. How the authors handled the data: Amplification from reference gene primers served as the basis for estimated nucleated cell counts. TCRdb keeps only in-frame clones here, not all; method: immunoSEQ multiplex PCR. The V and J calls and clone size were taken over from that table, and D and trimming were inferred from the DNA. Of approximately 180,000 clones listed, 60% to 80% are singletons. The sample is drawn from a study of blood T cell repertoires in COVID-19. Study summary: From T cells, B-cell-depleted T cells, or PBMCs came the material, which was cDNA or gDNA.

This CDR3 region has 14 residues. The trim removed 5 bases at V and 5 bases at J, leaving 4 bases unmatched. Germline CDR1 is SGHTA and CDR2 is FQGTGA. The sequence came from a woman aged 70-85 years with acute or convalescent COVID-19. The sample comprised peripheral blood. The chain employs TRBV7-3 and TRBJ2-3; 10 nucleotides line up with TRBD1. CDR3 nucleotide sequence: TGTGCCAGCAGCCCGACAGGGGGCGGAGATACGCAGTATTTT. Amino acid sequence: CASSPTGGGDTQYF.